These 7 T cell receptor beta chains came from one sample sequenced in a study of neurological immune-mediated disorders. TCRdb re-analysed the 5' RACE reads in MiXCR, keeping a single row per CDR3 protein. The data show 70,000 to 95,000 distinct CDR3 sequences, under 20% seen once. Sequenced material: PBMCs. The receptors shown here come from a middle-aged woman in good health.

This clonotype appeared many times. CDR3 DNA: TGCAGTGCTCAGAGGGCGGGGGGGCCCTCCGGGGAGCTGTTTTTT. Translating gives CSAQRAGGPSGELFF. This chain links TRBV20-1 with TRBJ2-2; 9 bases map to TRBD2. The ends lost 5 bases at V and 6 bases at J; junction bases unmatched: 10. CDR3 size: 15 residues. Per the germline V gene, CDR1 is DFQATT and CDR2 is SNEGSKA (reference sequence).

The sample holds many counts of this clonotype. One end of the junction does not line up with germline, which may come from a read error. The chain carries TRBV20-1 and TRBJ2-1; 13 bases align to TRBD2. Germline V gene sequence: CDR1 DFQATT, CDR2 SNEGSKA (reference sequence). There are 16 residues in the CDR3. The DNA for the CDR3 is TGCAGTGCCAGAGGCCTAACTAGCGGGGGGGGCAATGAGCAGTTCTTC. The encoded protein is CSARGLTSGGGNEQFF.

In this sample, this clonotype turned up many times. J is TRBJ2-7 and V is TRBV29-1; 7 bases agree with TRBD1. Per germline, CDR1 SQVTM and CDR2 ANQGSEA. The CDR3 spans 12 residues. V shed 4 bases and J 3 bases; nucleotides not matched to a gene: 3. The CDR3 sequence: CSVVRDSYEQYF. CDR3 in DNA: TGCAGCGTTGTAAGGGACAGCTACGAGCAGTACTTC.

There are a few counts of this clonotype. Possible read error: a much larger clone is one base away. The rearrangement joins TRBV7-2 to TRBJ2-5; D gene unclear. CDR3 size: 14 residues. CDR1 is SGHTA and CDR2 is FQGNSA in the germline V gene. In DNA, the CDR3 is TGTGCCAGCAGCTTAGTATCGTTCCAAGATACCCAGTACTTC. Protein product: CASSLVSFQDTQYF.

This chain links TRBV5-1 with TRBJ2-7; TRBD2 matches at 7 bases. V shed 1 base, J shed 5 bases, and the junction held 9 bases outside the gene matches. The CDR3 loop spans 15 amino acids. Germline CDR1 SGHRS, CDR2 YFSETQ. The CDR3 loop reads CASSLSKRDHNEQYF. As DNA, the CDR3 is TGCGCCAGCAGCTTGAGTAAGCGGGACCATAACGAGCAGTACTTC. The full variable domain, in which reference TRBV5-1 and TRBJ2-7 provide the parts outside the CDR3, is KAGVTQTPRYLIKTRGQQVTLSCSPISGHRSVSWYQQTPGQGLQFLFEYFSETQRNKGNFPGRFSGRQFSNSRSEMNVSTLELGDSALYLCASSLSKRDHNEQYFGPGTRLTVT.

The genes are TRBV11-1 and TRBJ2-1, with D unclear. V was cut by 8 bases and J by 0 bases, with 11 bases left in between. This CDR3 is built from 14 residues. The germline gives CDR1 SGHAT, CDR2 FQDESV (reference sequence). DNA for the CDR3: TGTGCCAGCTGCTCAATGAGCTCCTACAATGAGCAGTTCTTC. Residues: CASCSMSSYNEQFF.

The CDR3: CASSRLAGGQETQYF. The CDR3 DNA reads as TGTGCCAGCAGCAGATTAGCGGGGGGGCAGGAGACCCAGTACTTC. J is TRBJ2-5 and V is TRBV7-9, with 11 bases fitting TRBD2. The V and J ends lost 5 bases and 5 bases, in that order; junction bases with no gene match: 7. The CDR3 totals 15 residues. CDR1 is SEHNR and CDR2 is FQNEAQ in the germline V gene (reference sequence). The whole variable domain, remainder taken from reference TRBV7-9 and TRBJ2-5, is DTGVSQNPRHKITKRGQNVTFRCDPISEHNRLYWYRQTLGQGPEFLTYFQNEAQLEKSRLLSDRFSAERPKGSFSTLEIQRTEQGDSAMYLCASSRLAGGQETQYFGPGTRLLVL.